This record covers a single T cell receptor beta chain. What it binds is not known. Researchers ran the PCR with 60 Vbeta and 13 Jbeta primers. The table came from immunoSEQ multiplex PCR; TCRdb's copy has only in-frame clones and leaves some out. The table records about 170,000 clones, around three quarters of them present only once. These data belong to a study of cytomegalovirus exposure and HLA in healthy donors. General study findings and limits: TCR beta V- and J-gene trimming, according to a later analysis, was linked to a missense DCLRE1C variant. The study reported that TCR beta sequences accurately predicted HLA-A and HLA-B alleles in most subjects.

Donors were ostensibly healthy at sampling, although undocumented immune exposures were probable. The TCR originated in a woman aged 50 to 60 in good health and CMV-seronegative. The sequenced material came from PBMCs.

CDR3 sequence reads: CASSPGGYNQPQHF. The CDR3 coding sequence is TGTGCCAGCAGTCCAGGGGGCTACAATCAGCCCCAGCATTTT. The J gene is TRBJ1-5, the V gene TRBV28, with 8 bases lining up with TRBD1. The CDR3 spans 14 residues. Germline V CDR1 and CDR2: MDHEN, SYDVKM. The V gene end was trimmed by 5 bases and the J gene end by 3 bases; junction bases not matched to a gene: 3. The whole variable domain, remainder taken from reference TRBV28 and TRBJ1-5, is DVKVTQSSRYLVKRTGEKVFLECVQDMDHENMFWYRQDPGLGLRLIYFSYDVKMKEKGDIPEGYSVSREKKERFSLILESASTNQTSMYLCASSPGGYNQPQHFGDGTRLSIL.